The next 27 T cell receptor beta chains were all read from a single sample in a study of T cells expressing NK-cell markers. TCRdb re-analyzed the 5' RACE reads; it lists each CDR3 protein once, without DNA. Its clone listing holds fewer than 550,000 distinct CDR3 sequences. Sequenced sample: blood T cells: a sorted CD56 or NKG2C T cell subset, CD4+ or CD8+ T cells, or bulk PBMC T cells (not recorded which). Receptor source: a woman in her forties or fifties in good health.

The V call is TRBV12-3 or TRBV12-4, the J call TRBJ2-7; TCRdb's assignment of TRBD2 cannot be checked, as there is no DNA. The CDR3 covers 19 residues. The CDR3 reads CASSLATLGLGGRGHEQYF.

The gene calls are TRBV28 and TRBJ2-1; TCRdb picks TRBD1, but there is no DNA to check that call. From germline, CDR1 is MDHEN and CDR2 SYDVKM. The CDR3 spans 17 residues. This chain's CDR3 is CASSWQGAERSYNEQFF.

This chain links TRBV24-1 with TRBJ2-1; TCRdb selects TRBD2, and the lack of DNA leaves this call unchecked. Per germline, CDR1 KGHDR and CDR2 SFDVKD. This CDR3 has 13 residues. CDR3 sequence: CATSDGAGVTQFF.

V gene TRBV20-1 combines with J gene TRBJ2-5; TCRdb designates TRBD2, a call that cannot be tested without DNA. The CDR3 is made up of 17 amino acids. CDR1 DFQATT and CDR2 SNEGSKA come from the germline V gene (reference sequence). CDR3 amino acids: CSAAPRTSGRPGETQYF.

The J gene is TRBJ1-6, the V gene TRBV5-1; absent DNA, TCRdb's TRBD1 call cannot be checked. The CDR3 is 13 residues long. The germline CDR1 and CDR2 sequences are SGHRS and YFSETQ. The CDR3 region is CASSIETDSPLHF. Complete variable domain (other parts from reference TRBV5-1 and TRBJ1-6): KAGVTQTPRYLIKTRGQQVTLSCSPISGHRSVSWYQQTPGQGLQFLFEYFSETQRNKGNFPGRFSGRQFSNSRSEMNVSTLELGDSALYLCASSIETDSPLHFGNGTRLTVT.

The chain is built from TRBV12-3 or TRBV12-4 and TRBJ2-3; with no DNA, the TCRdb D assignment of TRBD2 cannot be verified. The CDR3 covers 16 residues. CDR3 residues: CASSPLRRPSTDTQYF.

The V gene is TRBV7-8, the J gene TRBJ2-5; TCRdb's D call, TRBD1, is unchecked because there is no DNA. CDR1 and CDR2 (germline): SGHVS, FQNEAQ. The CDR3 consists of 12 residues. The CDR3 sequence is CASSPLLETQYF.

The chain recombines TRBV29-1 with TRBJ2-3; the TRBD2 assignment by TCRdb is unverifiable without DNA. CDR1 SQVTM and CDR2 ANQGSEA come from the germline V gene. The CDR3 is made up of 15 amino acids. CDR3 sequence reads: CSVASGSVNTDTQYF.

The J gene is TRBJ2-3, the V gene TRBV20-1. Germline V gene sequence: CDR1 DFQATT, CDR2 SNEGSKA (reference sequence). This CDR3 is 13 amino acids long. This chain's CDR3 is CSARVSGIRTQYF.

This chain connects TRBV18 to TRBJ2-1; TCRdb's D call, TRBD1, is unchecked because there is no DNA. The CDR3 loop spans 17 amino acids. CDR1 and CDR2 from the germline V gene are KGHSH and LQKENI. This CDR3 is CASSNTARDRRHNEQFF. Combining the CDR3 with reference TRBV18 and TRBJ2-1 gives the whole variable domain NAGVMQNPRHLVRRRGQEARLRCSPMKGHSHVYWYRQLPEEGLKFMVYLQKENIIDESGMPKERFSAEFPKEGPSILRIQQVVRGDSAAYFCASSNTARDRRHNEQFFGPGTRLTVL.

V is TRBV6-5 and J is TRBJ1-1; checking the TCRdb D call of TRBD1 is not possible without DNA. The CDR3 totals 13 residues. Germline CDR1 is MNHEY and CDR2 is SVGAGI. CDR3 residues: CASRGRENTEAFF.

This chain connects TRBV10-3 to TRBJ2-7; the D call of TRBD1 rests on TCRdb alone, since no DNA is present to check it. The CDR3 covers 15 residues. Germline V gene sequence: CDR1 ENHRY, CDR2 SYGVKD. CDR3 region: CAIRGPGQPPWEQYF.

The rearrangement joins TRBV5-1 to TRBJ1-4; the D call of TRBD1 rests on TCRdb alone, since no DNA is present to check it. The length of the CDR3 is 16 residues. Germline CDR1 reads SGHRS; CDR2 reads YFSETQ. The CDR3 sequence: CASSLVGGSANEKLFF. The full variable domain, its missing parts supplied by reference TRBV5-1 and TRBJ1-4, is KAGVTQTPRYLIKTRGQQVTLSCSPISGHRSVSWYQQTPGQGLQFLFEYFSETQRNKGNFPGRFSGRQFSNSRSEMNVSTLELGDSALYLCASSLVGGSANEKLFFGSGTQLSVL.

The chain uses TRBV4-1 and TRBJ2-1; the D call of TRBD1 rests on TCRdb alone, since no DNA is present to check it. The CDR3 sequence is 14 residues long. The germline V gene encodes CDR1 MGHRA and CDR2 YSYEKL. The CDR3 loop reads CASSQDPGENEQFF.

The CDR3 sequence is CASSQDLRLAGGGELFF. V usage is TRBV4-1 and J usage is TRBJ2-2; lacking DNA, the TRBD2 call made by TCRdb goes unchecked. This CDR3 spans 17 amino acids. CDR1 is MGHRA and CDR2 is YSYEKL in the germline V gene.

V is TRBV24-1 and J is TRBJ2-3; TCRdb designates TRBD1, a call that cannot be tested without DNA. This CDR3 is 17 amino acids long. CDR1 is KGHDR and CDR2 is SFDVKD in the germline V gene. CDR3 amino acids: CATSDFSDRGRTDTQYF.

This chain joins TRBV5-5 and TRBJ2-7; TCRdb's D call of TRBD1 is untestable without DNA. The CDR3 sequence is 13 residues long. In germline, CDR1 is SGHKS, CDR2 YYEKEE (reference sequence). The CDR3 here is CASSIRGLPVQYF. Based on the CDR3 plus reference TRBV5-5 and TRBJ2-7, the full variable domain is DAGVTQSPTHLIKTRGQQVTLRCSPISGHKSVSWYQQVLGQGPQFIFQYYEKEERGRGNFPDRFSARQFPNYSSELNVNALLLGDSALYLCASSIRGLPVQYFGPGTRLTVT.

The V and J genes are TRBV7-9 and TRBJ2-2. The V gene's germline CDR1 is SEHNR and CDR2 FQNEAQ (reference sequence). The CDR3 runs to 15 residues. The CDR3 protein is CASSYKRPNTGELFF.

The CDR3 here is CASSYWQSRTGELFF. This chain links TRBV6-5 with TRBJ2-2. The germline gives CDR1 MNHEY, CDR2 SVGAGI. The CDR3 runs to 15 residues.

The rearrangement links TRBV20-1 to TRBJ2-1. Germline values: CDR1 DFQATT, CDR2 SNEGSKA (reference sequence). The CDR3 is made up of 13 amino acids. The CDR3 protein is CSVLAGWGDEQFF.

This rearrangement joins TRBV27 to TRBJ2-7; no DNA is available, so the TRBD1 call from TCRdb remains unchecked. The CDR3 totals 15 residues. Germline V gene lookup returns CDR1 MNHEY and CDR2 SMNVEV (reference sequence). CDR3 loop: CASRQGQGSSYEQYF.

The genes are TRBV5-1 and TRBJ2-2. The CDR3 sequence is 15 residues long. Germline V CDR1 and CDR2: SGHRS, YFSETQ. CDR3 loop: CASSPDGYNTGELFF.

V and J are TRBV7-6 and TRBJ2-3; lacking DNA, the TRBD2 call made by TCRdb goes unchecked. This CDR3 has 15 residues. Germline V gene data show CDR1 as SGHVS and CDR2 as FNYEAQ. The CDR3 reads CASSGTSGAGDTQYF.

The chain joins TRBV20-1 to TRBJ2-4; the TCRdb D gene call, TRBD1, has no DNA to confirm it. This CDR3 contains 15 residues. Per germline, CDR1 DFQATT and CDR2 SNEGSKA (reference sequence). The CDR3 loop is CSAPSKPLAKNIQYF.

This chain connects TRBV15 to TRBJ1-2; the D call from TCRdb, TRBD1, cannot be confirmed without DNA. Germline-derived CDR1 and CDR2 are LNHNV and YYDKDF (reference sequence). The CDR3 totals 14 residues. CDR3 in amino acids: CATSRDDVRDGYTF. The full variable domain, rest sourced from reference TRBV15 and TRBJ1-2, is DAMVIQNPRYQVTQFGKPVTLSCSQTLNHNVMYWYQQKSSQAPKLLFHYYDKDFNNEADTPDNFQSRRPNTSFCFLDIRSPGLGDTAMYLCATSRDDVRDGYTFGSGTRLTVV.

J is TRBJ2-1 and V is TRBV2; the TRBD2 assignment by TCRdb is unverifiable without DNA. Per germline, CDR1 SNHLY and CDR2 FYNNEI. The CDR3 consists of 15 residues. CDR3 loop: CASRARTSGHNEQFF.

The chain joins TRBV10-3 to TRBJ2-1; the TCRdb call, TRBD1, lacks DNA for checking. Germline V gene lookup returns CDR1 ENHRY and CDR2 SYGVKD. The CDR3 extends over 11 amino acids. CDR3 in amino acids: CAIGEGDEQFF.